Listed here is a single TCR beta chain. Only in-frame clones appear in the TCRdb table, and some are missing; sequencing was by immunoSEQ multiplex PCR. In the table there are about 200,000 clones, more than 70% of which are singletons. These data belong to a study of blood T cell repertoires in COVID-19. Looked up from germline, CDR1 is ENHRY and CDR2 is SYGVKD. Trimming shortened V by 8 bases and J by 2 bases, and 13 bases separated the two germline ends. This CDR3 is 14 amino acids long. Material for sequencing was PBMCs or T cells enriched from blood (not recorded which). This TCR was sampled from a man aged 35-49 years with acute COVID-19. The chain joins TRBV10-3 to TRBJ2-1; D is ambiguous. DNA for the CDR3: TGTGCCATCTCACCCGTAGTGACCTACAATGAGCAGTTCTTC. Its protein product is CAISPVVTYNEQFF.